The table lists the clone carrying this T cell receptor beta chain with a few counts. This entry belongs to a study of patients and donors after allogeneic stem cell transplantation. Each CDR3 protein gets one entry after TCRdb re-called the RT-PCR reads with MiXCR. The sample holds around 8,800 distinct CDR3 sequences; 3% to 4.5% are singletons and the top ten take about 20%. There are 15 residues in the CDR3. V lost 1 base to trimming and J lost 4 bases, with 12 bases between them. Source material: blood, either unsorted or a sorted T cell fraction (not recorded which). The genes are TRBV12-3 or TRBV12-4 and TRBJ2-3; possibly TRBD2 for D (5 bases). The source of this sequence is a human donor who was either an allogeneic HSCT recipient or a stem cell or donor lymphocyte infusion donor (not recorded which). It is not recorded whose cells these are; they may come from a transplant donor. CDR3 DNA: TGTGCCAGCAGTTTAGGAGGGCTCGAGGCAGATACGCAGTATTTT. The encoded protein is CASSLGGLEADTQYF.